This is a list of T cell receptor beta chains from one sample in a study of cytomegalovirus exposure and HLA in healthy donors. Measured with immunoSEQ multiplex PCR; TCRdb has only the in-frame clones, and not every one. The table has 95,000 to 150,000 clones, approximately 90% seen once. Sequencing was carried out using PBMCs. These receptors were collected from a woman aged 18-35 years in good health and CMV-seronegative. Each CDR3 is given with its conserved first and last residue. D genes are given only for firm matches. The listing skips clone size in some rows; elsewhere it reads once, few, many or a size class.

j_call,d_call,v_call,clone_size,cdr3_nt,cdr3_aa
TRBJ2-2,-,TRBV5-1,-,TGCGCCAGCAGCTTGAACCAGGGGGAGCTGTTTTTT,CASSLNQGELFF
TRBJ2-3,TRBD1,TRBV6-5,-,TGTGCCAGCAGTCAACGGACAGGGCGCACAGATACGCAGTATTTT,CASSQRTGRTDTQYF
TRBJ2-7,-,TRBV12-5,-,TGTGCTAGTGGTTTGGTGGCGGGGAGTCCCGAGCAGTACTTC,CASGLVAGSPEQYF
TRBJ1-1,-,TRBV7-8,-,TGTGCCAGCAGCTTACTTCCCGGGTCCGGGACTGAAGCTTTCTTT,CASSLLPGSGTEAFF
TRBJ2-1,TRBD2,TRBV7-3,-,TGTGCCAGCAGCTTAGCTCCTAGCGGGGTGAATGAGCAGTTCTTC,CASSLAPSGVNEQFF
TRBJ2-3,TRBD2,TRBV7-2,-,TGTGCCAGCAGCTTAGCGCCTAGCGGGAGGCTCACAGAGGATACGCAGTATTTT,CASSLAPSGRLTEDTQYF
TRBJ2-7,-,TRBV19,-,TGTGCCAGTAGTCCAATGAGGACGGGAAACGAGCAGTACTTC,CASSPMRTGNEQYF
TRBJ2-1,TRBD2,TRBV7-9,-,TGTGCCAGCAGCCGACTGGGGACTAGCGGGGGGAGCTCCTACAATGAGCAGTTCTTC,CASSRLGTSGGSSYNEQFF
TRBJ1-5,TRBD1,TRBV27,-,TGTGCCAGCAGCGACAGGGGGCCTTATCAGCCCCAGCATTTT,CASSDRGPYQPQHF
TRBJ2-7,TRBD1,TRBV11-2,-,TGTGCCAGCAGGAGGACAGGGGTCTACGAGCAGTACTTC,CASRRTGVYEQYF
TRBJ1-1,-,TRBV18,-,TGTGCCAGCTCACTAGCGGGACAGAACACTGAAGCTTTCTTT,CASSLAGQNTEAFF
TRBJ1-5,-,TRBV5-6,few,TGTGCCAGCAGCTTGTCCAGGAATCAGCCCCAGCATTTT,CASSLSRNQPQHF
TRBJ1-4,-,TRBV9,once,TGTGCCAGCAGCCCCCGAAGGGCAGGGGCAAATGATGAAAAACTGTTTTTT,CASSPRRAGANDEKLFF
TRBJ1-1,-,TRBV28,-,TGTGCCAGCAGTTTAGCGGACTCAGAAGCTTTCTTT,CASSLADSEAFF
TRBJ1-1,-,TRBV27,-,TGTGCCAGCAGTTTACCGGGACAAGTGGCTTTCTTT,CASSLPGQVAFF
TRBJ2-2,TRBD2,TRBV27,-,TGTGCCAGCAGTCCAGGGACTAGCGGGAGGGCCGGGGAGCTGTTTTTT,CASSPGTSGRAGELFF
TRBJ1-2,-,TRBV5-5,-,TGTGCCAGCAGCTTGGCAGGGGTAAATGGCTACACCTTC,CASSLAGVNGYTF
TRBJ1-2,TRBD1,TRBV27,-,TGTGCCAGCAAAACTTTCCTGACAGGGGATAACTATGGCTACACCTTC,CASKTFLTGDNYGYTF
TRBJ1-2,-,TRBV4-1,-,TGCGCCAGCAGCGGGGGACACCCTCCTGAAGTCACCTTC,CASSGGHPPEVTF
TRBJ2-3,TRBD1,TRBV19,once,TGTGCCAGTAGTATAGGGGACAGGGTGTTTACAGATACGCAGTATTTT,CASSIGDRVFTDTQYF
TRBJ1-1,-,TRBV7-9,-,TGTGCCAGCAGCCGGGTGGGCACTGAAGCTTTCTTT,CASSRVGTEAFF
TRBJ2-7,TRBD1,TRBV18,-,TGTGCCAGCTCACCACGGTTGGGACAGGACGAGCAGTACTTC,CASSPRLGQDEQYF
TRBJ2-1,-,TRBV28,-,TGTGCCAGCAGCCAGCTAGCTAAGCAGTTCTTC,CASSQLAKQFF
TRBJ2-1,-,TRBV7-3,once,TGTGCCAGCAGCTCACTGGACTCAAGCAATGAGCAGTTCTTC,CASSSLDSSNEQFF
TRBJ1-2,-,TRBV28,-,TGTGCCAGCAGTTTATTGGCGCTAGCTAACTATGGCTACACCTTC,CASSLLALANYGYTF
TRBJ1-1,-,TRBV28,-,TGTGCCAGCAGTTCCTCTGGACACCTGAACACTGAAGCTTTCTTT,CASSSSGHLNTEAFF
TRBJ1-5,-,TRBV28,-,TGTGCCAGCTGTGTAGGAGGCGGAAATCAGCCCCAGCATTTT,CASCVGGGNQPQHF
TRBJ1-1,-,TRBV30,-,TGTGCCTGGAGTGTGGGGCAGTTGGCTTTCTTT,CAWSVGQLAFF
TRBJ1-1,-,TRBV28,-,TGTGCCAGCAGGCGGGGGAGCACTGAAGCTTTCTTT,CASRRGSTEAFF